This T cell receptor (beta chain) stems from a study of blood T cell repertoires in COVID-19. In the study overall: Samples of COVID-19 (acute and convalescent) were obtained from the United States, Italy and Spain.

Only in-frame clones appear in the TCRdb table, and some are missing; sequencing was by immunoSEQ multiplex PCR. The sample yields over 110,000 clones, around 82% seen once. This CDR3 contains 17 residues. The V gene end was trimmed by 5 bases and the J gene end by 1 base; junction bases not matched to a gene: 7. Germline CDR1 is SGHTA and CDR2 is FQGTGA. The gene calls are TRBV7-3 and TRBJ2-2; 10 nucleotides match TRBD1. This sequence was found in a man aged 45-60 years in a cohort exposed to, infected with or recovered from COVID-19 (not recorded which). The sample taken for sequencing was PBMCs or T cells enriched from blood (not recorded which). The CDR3 loop is CASSPTRTGGNTGELFF. CDR3 bases: TGTGCCAGCAGCCCGACAAGGACAGGGGGGAACACCGGGGAGCTGTTTTTT.